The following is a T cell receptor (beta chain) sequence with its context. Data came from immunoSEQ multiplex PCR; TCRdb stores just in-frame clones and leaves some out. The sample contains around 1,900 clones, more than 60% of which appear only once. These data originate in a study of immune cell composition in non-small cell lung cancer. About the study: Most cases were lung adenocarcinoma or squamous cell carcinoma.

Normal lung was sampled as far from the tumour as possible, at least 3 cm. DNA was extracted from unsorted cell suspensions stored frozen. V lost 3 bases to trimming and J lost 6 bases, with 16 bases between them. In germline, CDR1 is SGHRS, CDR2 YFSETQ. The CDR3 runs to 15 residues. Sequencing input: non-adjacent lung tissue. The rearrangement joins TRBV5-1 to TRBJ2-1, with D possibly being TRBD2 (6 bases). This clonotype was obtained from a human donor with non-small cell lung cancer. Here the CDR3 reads CASSSGLENVNEQFF. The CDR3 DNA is TGCGCCAGCAGCTCGGGACTCGAGAACGTCAATGAGCAGTTCTTC.